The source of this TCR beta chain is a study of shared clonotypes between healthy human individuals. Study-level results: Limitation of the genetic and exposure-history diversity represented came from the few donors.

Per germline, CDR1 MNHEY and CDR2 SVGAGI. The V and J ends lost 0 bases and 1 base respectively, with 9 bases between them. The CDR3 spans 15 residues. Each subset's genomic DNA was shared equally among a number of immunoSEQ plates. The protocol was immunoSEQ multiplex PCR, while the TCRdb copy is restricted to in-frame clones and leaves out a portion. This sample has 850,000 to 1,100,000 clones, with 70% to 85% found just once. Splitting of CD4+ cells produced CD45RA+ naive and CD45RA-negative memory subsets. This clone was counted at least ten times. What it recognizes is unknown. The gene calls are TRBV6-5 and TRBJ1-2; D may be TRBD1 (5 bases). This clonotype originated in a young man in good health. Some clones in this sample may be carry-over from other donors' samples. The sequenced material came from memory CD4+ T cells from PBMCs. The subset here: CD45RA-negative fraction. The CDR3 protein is CASSYSRGSNYGYTF. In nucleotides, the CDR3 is TGTGCCAGCAGTTACTCGAGGGGCAGTAACTATGGCTACACCTTC.